Given below is one TCR beta chain in context. The CDR3 totals 14 residues. Trimming cost V 6 bases and J 0 bases, with 8 bases left between them. Per the germline V gene, CDR1 is LNHDA and CDR2 is SQIVND (reference sequence). Generated by immunoSEQ multiplex PCR, the TCRdb table keeps only in-frame clones and is missing some. The sample has under 20,000 clones; approximately 81% are singletons. The data originate from a study of T cell responses to AZD1222 COVID-19 vaccine. This receptor was obtained from an adult who received the AZD1222 COVID-19 vaccine. This chain joins TRBV19 and TRBJ2-2, with TRBD2 as a possible D gene (5 bases). The sequencing here drew on peripheral blood, taken 28 days after the second AZD1222 dose. The DNA of the CDR3 is TGTGCCAGTAGAATCGGGGCGAACACCGGGGAGCTGTTTTTT. This translates into CASRIGANTGELFF. The variable domain in full, with the rest retrieved from reference TRBV19 and TRBJ2-2, is DGGITQSPKYLFRKEGQNVTLSCEQNLNHDAMYWYRQDPGQGLRLIYYSQIVNDFQKGDIAEGYSVSREKKESFPLTVTSAQKNPTAFYLCASRIGANTGELFFGEGSRLTVL.